This is a list of T cell receptor beta chains from one sample in a study of regulatory T cells in long-lasting Graves disease. TCRdb recomputed calls from the multiplex PCR reads with MiXCR, one row per CDR3 protein. The repertoire holds a few hundred thousand distinct CDR3 sequences, with roughly a quarter as singletons. This specimen consisted of peripheral blood mononuclear cells (PBMCs), obtained when the disease was refractory, from a patient treated with antithyroid drugs. The receptors shown here come from a female donor with Graves disease. Each CDR3 is given with its conserved first and last residue. The D gene is left open where the match is weak. A clone size is listed for some rows: how often the clone was seen (once, few, many), or a class if it is expanded.

clone_size d_call j_call v_call cdr3_nt cdr3_aa
many NA TRBJ2-5 TRBV12-3/TRBV12-4 TGTGCCAGCAGTTTAGAAACGGGTTGGGAGACCCAGTACTTC CASSLETGWETQYF
many NA TRBJ1-5 TRBV2 TGTGCCAGCAGTGAAGATTGGGGGAGCAATCAGCCCCAGCATTTT CASSEDWGSNQPQHF
NA TRBD2 TRBJ2-7 TRBV2 TGTGCCAGCAGTCAAACGACTAGCGGGAGTTACGAGCAGTACTTC CASSQTTSGSYEQYF
NA TRBD1 TRBJ2-7 TRBV30 TGTGCCTGGAGAGCCGAGGCCCGGGCAGGGGGTCGTTACGAGCAGTACTTC CAWRAEARAGGRYEQYF
few NA TRBJ2-7 TRBV10-3 TGTGCCATCAGTGAGTCCGGAGGACAGAAATTCTACGAGCAGTACTTC CAISESGGQKFYEQYF
many NA TRBJ1-1 TRBV6-1 TGTGCCAGCAGTAGGACAGATGACAACACTGAAGCTTTCTTT CASSRTDDNTEAFF
NA TRBD1 TRBJ2-7 TRBV6-2/TRBV6-3 TGTGCCAGCAGTTACCCTCAGACAGGGAACGAGCAGTACTTC CASSYPQTGNEQYF
NA NA TRBJ2-3 TRBV7-9 TGTGCCAGCAGCCCCCCCAGGGGCACAGATACGCAGTATTTT CASSPPRGTDTQYF
NA NA TRBJ2-1 TRBV19 TGTGCCAGTAGTATAGGGGTCGAAGTCTACAATGAGCAGTTCTTC CASSIGVEVYNEQFF
NA NA TRBJ2-1 TRBV12-3/TRBV12-4 TGTGCCAGCAGTTTAGACAGCTACAAGTACAATGAGCAGTTCTTC CASSLDSYKYNEQFF
few NA TRBJ1-1 TRBV5-4 TGTGCCAGCAGCTTGGACAAGACCACTGAAGCTTTCTTT CASSLDKTTEAFF
NA TRBD2 TRBJ2-1 TRBV2 TGTGCCACCCGACTAGCGGTTAGCTCCTACAATGAGCAGTTCTTC CATRLAVSSYNEQFF
NA TRBD1 TRBJ1-1 TRBV7-2 TGTGCCAGCAACTCGGACAGGGCCACTGAAGCTTTCTTT CASNSDRATEAFF
NA NA TRBJ2-3 TRBV5-6 TGTGCCAGCAGCTTGTTCTCAGATTTAGATACGCAGTATTTT CASSLFSDLDTQYF
many NA TRBJ2-7 TRBV27 TGTGCCAGCAGTTTAACAGCGTTCGGGTACGAGCAGTACTTC CASSLTAFGYEQYF
many TRBD2 TRBJ2-7 TRBV28 TGTGCCAGCAGTTCGTATCCAGGACTAGCGGGAGTTTACTACGAGCAGTACTTC CASSSYPGLAGVYYEQYF
once TRBD2 TRBJ2-1 TRBV6-2/TRBV6-3 TGTGCCAGCGATACAGCGGGAGTCAATGAGCAGTTCTTC CASDTAGVNEQFF